This T cell receptor (beta chain) was sequenced during a study of blood T cell repertoires in COVID-19 (dated by TCRdb to about 2020). With regard to the full study: Collaborator samples came from the United States, Italy and Spain and covered acute and convalescent phases of COVID-19. The material from the prospective study consisted of cDNA or gDNA derived from T cells, B-cell-depleted T cells, or PBMCs. Deeply sampled blood TCRbeta repertoires from subjects exposed to, actively infected with, or recovered from COVID-19 were included in the dataset. The repertoires were released in a freely available public database intended as a resource for research on the immune response to SARS-CoV-2. The samples were drawn from the first 160 participants of the ongoing ImmuneRACE study and from 950 to 1,500 subjects provided by 6 global collaborators. The sample metadata nearly always contained a de-identified subject ID, COVID-19 status, age in years and sex. Where available, HLA class I and class II types were taken from metadata supplied by the sample provider and were not determined by assay-based typing. Results the study describes overall, beyond this receptor: The amount of clinical and demographic metadata varied by source and participant and was provided uncurated.

TCRbeta CDR3 regions were amplified from genomic DNA using the immunoSEQ Assay, a bias-controlled multiplex PCR. On the study's bioinformatics: Within the assay, amplification of reference gene primers was used to estimate how many nucleated cells each sample contained. Sequence reads were collapsed and filtered to measure the absolute abundance of every unique TCRbeta CDR3 rearrangement. For each sample, productive Simpson clonality was calculated as the square root of Simpson's diversity index across productive rearrangements. TCRdb provides this immuneACCESS table in a form limited to in-frame rearrangements. Some clones are lacking; in checked studies, under half of them reflect an unresolved V gene, and why the rest are absent is not known. V and J calls and clone size come straight from that table; D and trimming were deduced from the DNA. The sample data list around 150,000 clones, and roughly 79% of these were observed just once. More than 7.5% of the sample lies in the top ten.

V gives up 3 bases and J gives up 7 bases, and the segment between their germline ends measures 13 bases. The germline V gene yields KGHSH for CDR1 and LQKENI for CDR2. From the cysteine through the phenylalanine, the CDR3 covers 14 amino acids. The sequence is cut down to CDR3 DNA, 42 bases in frame from base 1. This clone has a handful of counts. Its antigen is not yet known. No much larger clone exists at a distance of one base, and base qualities are not known. Collaborating institutions collected whole blood in K2EDTA tubes following their own protocols. For TCRbeta analysis, collaborators shipped samples in one of three forms: frozen whole blood, isolated PBMCs, or DNA extracted from either of those sample types.

The rearranged chain carries TRBV18 and TRBJ1-5, and TRBD1 may be the D gene, going by 6 matching bases. Sequencing used peripheral blood. This TCR was recovered from a woman aged 60 to 75 with active or convalescent COVID-19. The DNA reads TGTGCCAGCTCACCTGGCGCAGGGGACCAGCCCCAGCATTTT. Protein translation: CASSPGAGDQPQHF.